The 9 T cell receptor beta chains below were found in one sample sequenced in a study of OX40 agonist ivuxolimab in advanced cancers. To prepare the library, the immunoSEQ multiplex PCR assay was applied. TCRdb stores this immuneACCESS table with in-frame sequences only. Part of the clones is absent; in the studies checked, under half of the shortfall reflects unresolved V genes, and no reason is known for the rest. The sample data list around 58,000 clones, and 94% of these were observed just once. The ten largest clones represent roughly 19% of the sample. Sequencing was performed on CD4+ or CD8+ T cells sorted from blood, taken in a trial of the OX40 agonist ivuxolimab. These receptor sequences come from an adult with an advanced solid tumor such as melanoma, head and neck, liver or kidney cancer.

This chain links TRBV27 with TRBJ2-7; 11 nucleotides match TRBD1. Looked up from germline, CDR1 is MNHEY and CDR2 is SMNVEV (reference sequence). This CDR3 comprises 14 residues. V lost 5 bases to trimming and J lost 6 bases; unmatched junction nucleotides: 6. The CDR3 DNA reads TGTGCCAGCAGTCCACCGGGACAGGGGGTCGAGCAGTACTTC. Protein product: CASSPPGQGVEQYF.

The CDR3 region is CASSYTTRNTEAFF. The DNA for the CDR3 is TGTGCCAGCAGCTATACTACAAGGAACACTGAAGCTTTCTTT. V gene TRBV5-6 combines with J gene TRBJ1-1; the D is unclear. Germline V gene lookup returns CDR1 SGHDT and CDR2 YYEEEE. CDR3 length: 14 amino acids. Trimming removed 3 bases at V and 1 base at J, with 10 bases between.

The chain joins TRBV4-3 to TRBJ2-5, with unresolved D. V lost 0 bases and J lost 5, with 10 bases in between. The CDR3 sequence is 14 residues long. Germline V lookup: CDR1 LGHNA, CDR2 YSLEER. The CDR3 loop reads CASSQDKVWETQYF. The CDR3 bases are TGCGCCAGCAGCCAAGATAAGGTCTGGGAGACCCAGTACTTC.

The chain combines TRBV7-9 with TRBJ2-5; the match to TRBD1 covers 11 bases. The trim removed 4 bases at V and 3 bases at J, leaving 7 bases unmatched. Per germline, CDR1 SEHNR and CDR2 FQNEAQ (reference sequence). The CDR3 runs to 16 residues. CDR3 in amino acids: CASSSPLGQGEETQYF. The CDR3 DNA sequence: TGTGCCAGCAGCTCCCCTCTGGGACAGGGGGAAGAGACCCAGTACTTC.

With regard to this clone: At one end, the junction sequence differs from germline, possibly due to a read error. The chain couples TRBV7-7 to TRBJ2-7; TRBD1 agrees at 10 bases. There are 15 residues in the CDR3. The germline gives CDR1 SSHAT, CDR2 FNYEAQ (reference sequence). CDR3 nucleotides: TGTGCTAGCAGCGCCGACAGGGGGCCTTCCTACGAGCAGTACTTC. It encodes CASSADRGPSYEQYF.

This clone was detected a few times. The chain uses TRBV6-1 and TRBJ2-5, with unresolved D. The CDR3 is 11 residues long. Germline V gene lookup returns CDR1 MNHNS and CDR2 SASEGT. Trimming cost V 2 bases and J 5 bases, with 3 bases left between them. The CDR3 protein is CASSETETQYF. The CDR3 bases are TGTGCCAGCAGTGAAACGGAGACCCAGTACTTC.

The V and J genes are TRBV12-5 and TRBJ1-5, with D perhaps matching TRBD1 (5 bases). Germline CDR1 and CDR2: LGHNT and FRNRAP. Trimming stripped 4 bases from V and 3 bases from J, with 10 bases between. This CDR3 region has 14 residues. The CDR3 loop reads CASGSWGLNQPQHF. CDR3 sequence (DNA): TGTGCTAGTGGTTCTTGGGGACTCAATCAGCCCCAGCATTTT.

The rearrangement links TRBV15 to TRBJ2-7; D unresolved. The CDR3 length is 14 residues. Germline CDR1 LNHNV, CDR2 YYDKDF (reference sequence). Trimming removed 4 bases at V and 0 bases at J, with 10 bases between. The CDR3 here is CATSNPGSSYEQYF. The CDR3 DNA reads TGTGCCACCAGCAACCCCGGCAGCTCCTACGAGCAGTACTTC.

CDR3 region: CASSISGSYNEQFF. The CDR3 nucleotides are TGTGCCAGTAGTATATCGGGCTCCTACAATGAGCAGTTCTTC. The V gene is TRBV19, the J gene TRBJ2-1; no reliable D call. Germline-derived CDR1 and CDR2 are LNHDA and SQIVND (reference sequence). V was shortened by 2 bases and J by 0 bases, with 5 bases between the two germline ends. The CDR3 length is 14 residues.